These 17 T cell receptor beta chains were sequenced from one sample in a study of T cell responses to AZD1222 COVID-19 vaccine. Only in-frame clones appear in the TCRdb table, and some are missing; sequencing was by immunoSEQ multiplex PCR. Counted here are 60,000 to 75,000 clones, 89% occurring once; the ten biggest clones make up about 28%. This sample comprised peripheral blood, obtained 28 days after the second AZD1222 dose. These receptors all come from an adult who received the AZD1222 COVID-19 vaccine.

The V gene is TRBV18, the J gene TRBJ2-5; D uncertain. CDR3 length equals 17 residues. Trimming cost V 0 bases and J 2 bases, with 16 bases left between them. CDR1 and CDR2 (germline): KGHSH, LQKENI. CDR3 sequence (DNA): TGTGCCAGCTCACCACCAGGCTCTAATCTAGGGCAAGAGACCCAGTACTTC. Residues: CASSPPGSNLGQETQYF. The whole variable domain, filled in from reference TRBV18 and TRBJ2-5, reads NAGVMQNPRHLVRRRGQEARLRCSPMKGHSHVYWYRQLPEEGLKFMVYLQKENIIDESGMPKERFSAEFPKEGPSILRIQQVVRGDSAAYFCASSPPGSNLGQETQYFGPGTRLLVL.

The chain couples TRBV29-1 to TRBJ2-5; no reliable D call. Germline loops: CDR1 SQVTM, CDR2 ANQGSEA. The CDR3 extends over 12 amino acids. The germline V and J ends were trimmed by 8 bases and 2 bases, with 12 bases remaining between them. The DNA for the CDR3 is TGCAGCCTCTTAGCAGGACAAGAGACCCAGTACTTC. Its protein is CSLLAGQETQYF.

The table lists this clone with a count of one. This rearrangement joins TRBV21-1 to TRBJ1-2; the table's D call, TRBD1, has no DNA check behind it. TRBV21-1 is a known pseudogene. This CDR3 contains 13 residues. This CDR3 is CASSKFRGPGYTF. CDR3 in DNA: TGTGCCAGCAGCAAATTTAGGGGGCCTGGCTACACCTTC.

The genes are TRBV9 and TRBJ2-2; tentative D call: TRBD1 (6 bases). The CDR3 runs to 16 residues. V lost 5 bases to trimming and J lost 3 bases, with 17 bases between them. Germline V gene data show CDR1 as SGDLS and CDR2 as YYNGEE. CDR3 bases: TGTGCCAGCAGTGGTAGGGGGTCGTCGGACACCGGGGAGCTGTTTTTT. It translates to CASSGRGSSDTGELFF.

The chain is built from TRBV6-6 and TRBJ1-2; tentative D call: TRBD1 (5 bases). V shed 6 bases and J shed 4 bases, with 15 bases lying between them. The germline V gene encodes CDR1 MNHNY and CDR2 SVGAGI (reference sequence). This CDR3 has 14 amino acids. CDR3 amino acids: CASRPGTAGYGYTF. Written as DNA, the CDR3 is TGTGCCAGCAGACCCGGGACGGCTGGCTATGGCTACACCTTC.

The gene calls are TRBV28 and TRBJ2-2; 7 bases are shared with TRBD2. Germline-derived CDR1 and CDR2 are MDHEN and SYDVKM. The CDR3 totals 14 residues. The V and J ends lost 8 bases and 7 bases, in that order; junction bases with no gene match: 10. This chain's CDR3 is CASSQGGRGGELFF. The CDR3 region has the DNA TGTGCCAGCTCCCAGGGAGGGCGTGGCGGGGAGCTGTTTTTT. Filled out from reference TRBV28 and TRBJ2-2, the complete variable domain reads DVKVTQSSRYLVKRTGEKVFLECVQDMDHENMFWYRQDPGLGLRLIYFSYDVKMKEKGDIPEGYSVSREKKERFSLILESASTNQTSMYLCASSQGGRGGELFFGEGSRLTVL.

Comment on this clone: Other DNA sequences in this specimen translate into the identical CDR3. The chain combines TRBV3-1 (or the pseudogene TRBV3-2) with TRBJ2-2, with a tentative D call TRBD2 (5 bases). This CDR3 is 15 amino acids long. CDR1 is LGHDT and CDR2 is YNNKEL in the germline V gene (reference sequence). V was clipped by 0 bases and J by 5 bases, with 10 bases between them. The CDR3: CASSQEGRGTGELFF. CDR3 sequence (DNA): TGTGCCAGCAGCCAAGAGGGTCGGGGAACCGGGGAGCTGTTTTTT.

This chain uses TRBV10-3 with TRBJ1-2, with TRBD1 as a possible D gene (6 bases). The V gene lost 9 bases and the J gene lost 7 bases, with 12 bases spanning the gap. CDR1 and CDR2 from the germline V gene are ENHRY and SYGVKD. The CDR3 loop spans 11 amino acids. The CDR3 DNA reads TGTGCCATAACACAGGGTTCTGGCTACACCTTC. It yields the protein CAITQGSGYTF.

The V call is TRBV2, the J call TRBJ1-1; weak D call: TRBD1 (5 bases). The CDR3 is 15 amino acids. CDR1 and CDR2 (germline): SNHLY, FYNNEI. The V and J ends lost 8 bases and 1 base respectively, with 17 bases between them. As DNA, the CDR3 is TGTGCCAGCCGGAAGTTCCAGGGCGAGAACACTGAAGCTTTCTTT. It yields the protein CASRKFQGENTEAFF.

The chain combines TRBV10-3 with TRBJ1-2; D might be TRBD1 (5 bases). The CDR3 sequence is 13 residues long. Germline loops: CDR1 ENHRY, CDR2 SYGVKD. V lost 6 bases, J lost 6 bases, and 14 bases lay in between. The CDR3 loop reads CAIRPQGGDGYTF. The DNA for the CDR3 is TGTGCCATCAGGCCCCAGGGAGGAGATGGCTACACCTTC.

This clone showed up just a few times. The CDR3 DNA is TGTGCCAGCAGCGTTTATGAGGTGAACACTGAAGCTTTCTTT. Protein sequence: CASSVYEVNTEAFF. The chain has TRBV9 and TRBJ1-1; no definite D call. CDR1 is SGDLS and CDR2 is YYNGEE in the germline V gene. V was pared by 2 bases and J by 0 bases, with 8 bases between. CDR3 length: 14 amino acids. Full variable domain (rest looked up from reference TRBV9 and TRBJ1-1): DSGVTQTPKHLITATGQRVTLRCSPRSGDLSVYWYQQSLDQGLQFLIQYYNGEERAKGNILERFSAQQFPDLHSELNLSSLELGDSALYFCASSVYEVNTEAFFGQGTRLTVV.

This chain connects TRBV7-9 to TRBJ1-4; 8 bases agree with TRBD1. CDR1 and CDR2 (germline): SEHNR, FQNEAQ (reference sequence). This CDR3 contains 14 residues. Trimming took 3 bases from V and 11 from J; bases not matched to a gene: 8. As DNA, the CDR3 is TGTGCCAGCAGCTTCGAATTGCAGGGGGCTAAACTGTTTTTT. Protein: CASSFELQGAKLFF.

The rearrangement joins TRBV7-2 to TRBJ1-2; no firm D call. Germline CDR1 is SGHTA and CDR2 is FQGNSA. CDR3 length equals 14 residues. The V end was cut by 1 base, the J end by 4 bases, with 10 bases between. The CDR3 region is CASSLGPGAYGYTF. In DNA, the CDR3 is TGTGCCAGCAGCTTAGGGCCAGGTGCCTATGGCTACACCTTC. The full variable domain, completed using reference TRBV7-2 and TRBJ1-2, is GAGVSQSPSNKVTEKGKDVELRCDPISGHTALYWYRQSLGQGLEFLIYFQGNSAPDKSGLPSDRFSAERTGGSVSTLTIQRTQQEDSAVYLCASSLGPGAYGYTFGSGTRLTVV.

This clone was counted once. The chain couples TRBV29-1 to TRBJ2-1, with a weak D call TRBD2 (6 bases). Germline CDR1 SQVTM, CDR2 ANQGSEA. V lost 7 bases and J 0 bases, leaving 16 bases between the germline ends. This CDR3 is 15 amino acids long. The CDR3 DNA reads TGCAGCGCCCCCGGGGGTTCTAGCTCCTACAATGAGCAGTTCTTC. Protein: CSAPGGSSSYNEQFF.

Only one count was recorded for this clone. This chain connects TRBV14 to TRBJ1-2, with 8 bases fitting TRBD1. The germline CDR1 and CDR2 sequences are SGHDN and FVKESK. This CDR3 is built from 13 residues. V trimming: 4 bases; J trimming: 3 bases; junction bases outside the gene matches: 1. The CDR3 DNA reads as TGTGCCAGCAGCCTGGGACAGGACTATGGCTACACCTTC. As protein: CASSLGQDYGYTF.

This rearrangement joins TRBV5-1 to TRBJ2-2; 10 bases match TRBD1. Trimming removed 4 bases from V and 7 bases from J; junction bases left unmatched: 7. CDR1 and CDR2 from the germline V gene are SGHRS and YFSETQ. There are 15 residues in the CDR3. Here the CDR3 DNA reads TGCGCCAGCAGCGGGGGACAGGGGCTTAACGGGGAGCTGTTTTTT. Translating it yields CASSGGQGLNGELFF.

In this sample, this clone turned up once. This rearrangement joins TRBV6-2 or TRBV6-3 to TRBJ2-5, with a possible D match to TRBD2 (6 bases). Germline CDR1 MNHEY, CDR2 SVGEGT. V shed 5 bases and J shed 5 bases, with 21 bases lying between them. The CDR3 is 16 amino acids. The DNA for the CDR3 is TGTGCCAGCAGTCACCCCGGCCCGGGCGCGGGGGAGACCCAGTACTTC. Protein product: CASSHPGPGAGETQYF.